This T cell receptor (beta chain) was captured in a study of response to subunit inactivated influenza vaccine. Trimming took 4 bases from V and 2 from J; bases not matched to a gene: 2. Germline CDR1 is SGHRS and CDR2 is YFSETQ. There are 14 residues in the CDR3. TCRdb itself ran the RT-PCR reads through MiXCR, one entry per CDR3 protein. The sample holds about 540,000 distinct CDR3 sequences, roughly a quarter seen once. This clonotype was seen only a few times. In addition, the sample was reused for a study of T cells expressing NK-cell markers. Per that study: 5'RACE template switching with UMIs produced the TCR beta cDNA. Restriction of sorting to alpha-beta TCR T cells was accomplished in several experiments using an anti-gamma-delta TCR antibody.

The sequencing here drew on CD4+ T cells sorted from PBMCs, taken less than 13 days after vaccination. V is TRBV5-1 and J is TRBJ1-2; 10 bases are a match to TRBD1. This TCR was sampled from a man in his forties or fifties who received an inactivated influenza vaccine. Written as DNA, the CDR3 is TGCGCCAGCAGCGCGGACAGGGGGAACTATGGCTACACCTTC. Protein product: CASSADRGNYGYTF.